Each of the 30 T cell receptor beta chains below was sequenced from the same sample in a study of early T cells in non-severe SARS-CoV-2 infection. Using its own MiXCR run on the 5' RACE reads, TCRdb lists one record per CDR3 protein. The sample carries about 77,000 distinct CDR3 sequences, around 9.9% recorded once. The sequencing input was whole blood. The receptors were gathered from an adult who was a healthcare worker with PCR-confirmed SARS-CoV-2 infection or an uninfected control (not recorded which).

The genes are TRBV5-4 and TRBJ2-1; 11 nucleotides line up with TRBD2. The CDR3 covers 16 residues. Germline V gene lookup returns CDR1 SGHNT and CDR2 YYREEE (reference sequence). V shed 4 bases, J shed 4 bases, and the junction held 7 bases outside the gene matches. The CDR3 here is CASSRSGTSGYNEQFF. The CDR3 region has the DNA TGTGCCAGCAGCAGGTCGGGGACTAGCGGTTACAATGAGCAGTTCTTC.

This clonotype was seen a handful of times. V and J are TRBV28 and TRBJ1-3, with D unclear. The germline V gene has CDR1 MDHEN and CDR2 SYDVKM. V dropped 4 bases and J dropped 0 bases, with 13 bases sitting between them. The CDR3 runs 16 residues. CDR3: CASSSFPRVSGNTIYF. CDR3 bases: TGTGCCAGCAGTTCTTTCCCTCGGGTCTCTGGAAACACCATATATTTT.

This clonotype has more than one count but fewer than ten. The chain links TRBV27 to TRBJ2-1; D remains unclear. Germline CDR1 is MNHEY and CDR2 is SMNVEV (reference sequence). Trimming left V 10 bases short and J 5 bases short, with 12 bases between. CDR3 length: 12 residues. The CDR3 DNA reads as TGTGCCACCAGCCGGACCCACAATGAGCAGTTCTTC. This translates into CATSRTHNEQFF.

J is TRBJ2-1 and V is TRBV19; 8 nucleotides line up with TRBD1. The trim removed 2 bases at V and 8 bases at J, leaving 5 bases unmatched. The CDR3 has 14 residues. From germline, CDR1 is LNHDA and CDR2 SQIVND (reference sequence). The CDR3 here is CASSIQGAGDEQFF. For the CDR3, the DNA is TGTGCCAGTAGTATACAGGGGGCAGGGGATGAGCAGTTCTTC.

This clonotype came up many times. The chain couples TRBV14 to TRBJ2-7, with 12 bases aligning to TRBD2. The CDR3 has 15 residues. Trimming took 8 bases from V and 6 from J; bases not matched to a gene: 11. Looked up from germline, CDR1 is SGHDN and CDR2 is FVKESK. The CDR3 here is CASAFLAGGLGEQYF. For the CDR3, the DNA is TGTGCCAGCGCCTTTCTAGCGGGAGGGCTCGGCGAGCAGTACTTC.

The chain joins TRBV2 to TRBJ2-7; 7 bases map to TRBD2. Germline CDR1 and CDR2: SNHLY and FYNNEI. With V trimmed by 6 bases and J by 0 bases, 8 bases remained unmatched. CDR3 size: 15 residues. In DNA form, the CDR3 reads TGTGCCAGCAGCGGGGGGTCCGAGAGCTCCTACGAGCAGTACTTC. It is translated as CASSGGSESSYEQYF. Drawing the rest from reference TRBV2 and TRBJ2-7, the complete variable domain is EPEVTQTPSHQVTQMGQEVILRCVPISNHLYFYWYRQILGQKVEFLVSFYNNEISEKSEIFDDQFSVERPDGSNFTLKIRSTKLEDSAMYFCASSGGSESSYEQYFGPGTRLTVT.

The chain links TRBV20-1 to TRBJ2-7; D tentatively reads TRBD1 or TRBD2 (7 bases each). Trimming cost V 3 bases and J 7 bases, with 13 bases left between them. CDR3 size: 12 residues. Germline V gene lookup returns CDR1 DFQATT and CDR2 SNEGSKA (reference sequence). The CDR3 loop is CSARFQGGEQYF. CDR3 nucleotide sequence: TGCAGTGCTAGGTTCCAGGGGGGGGAGCAGTACTTC.

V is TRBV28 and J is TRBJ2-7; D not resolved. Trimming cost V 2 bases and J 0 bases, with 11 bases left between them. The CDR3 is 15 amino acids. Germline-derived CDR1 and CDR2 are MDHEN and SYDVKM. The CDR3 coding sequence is TGTGCCAGCAGTTTAACGGGCCCCAGCTCCTACGAGCAGTACTTC. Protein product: CASSLTGPSSYEQYF.

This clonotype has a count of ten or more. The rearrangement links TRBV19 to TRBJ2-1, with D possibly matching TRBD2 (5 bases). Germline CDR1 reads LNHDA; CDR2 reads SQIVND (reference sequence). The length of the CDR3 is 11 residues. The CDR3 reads CAAGIYNEQFF. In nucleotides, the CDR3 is TGTGCGGCGGGTATCTACAATGAGCAGTTCTTC.

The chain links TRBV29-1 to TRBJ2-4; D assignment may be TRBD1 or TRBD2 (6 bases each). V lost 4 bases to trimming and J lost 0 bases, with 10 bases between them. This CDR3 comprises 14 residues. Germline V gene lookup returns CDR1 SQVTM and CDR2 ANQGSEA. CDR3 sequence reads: CSVVGGLAKNIQYF. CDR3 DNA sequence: TGCAGCGTTGTTGGGGGGCTAGCCAAAAACATTCAGTACTTC.

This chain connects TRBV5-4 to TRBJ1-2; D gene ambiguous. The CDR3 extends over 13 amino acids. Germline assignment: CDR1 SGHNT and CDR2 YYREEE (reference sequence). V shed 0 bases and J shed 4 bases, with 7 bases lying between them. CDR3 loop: CASSLEQSYGYTF. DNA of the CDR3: TGTGCCAGCAGCTTGGAGCAGTCCTATGGCTACACCTTC.

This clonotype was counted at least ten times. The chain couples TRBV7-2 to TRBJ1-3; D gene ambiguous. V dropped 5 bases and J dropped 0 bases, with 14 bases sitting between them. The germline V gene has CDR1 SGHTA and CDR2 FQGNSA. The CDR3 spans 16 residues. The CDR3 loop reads CASSPTDARSGNTIYF. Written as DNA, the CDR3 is TGTGCCAGCAGCCCCACGGACGCCCGCTCTGGAAACACCATATATTTT.

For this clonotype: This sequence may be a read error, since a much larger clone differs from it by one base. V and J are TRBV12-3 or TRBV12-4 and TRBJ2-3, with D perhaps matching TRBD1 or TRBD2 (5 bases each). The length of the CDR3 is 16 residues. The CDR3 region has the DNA TGTCCCAGCAGTTCCTTTGGCCGGGACAGCACAGATACGCAGTATTTT. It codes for CPSSSFGRDSTDTQYF.

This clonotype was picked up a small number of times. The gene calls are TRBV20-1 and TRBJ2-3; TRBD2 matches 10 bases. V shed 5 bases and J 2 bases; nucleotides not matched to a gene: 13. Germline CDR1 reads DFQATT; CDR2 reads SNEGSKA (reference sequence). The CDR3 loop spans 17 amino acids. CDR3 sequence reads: CSAPTTSGVAPTDTQYF. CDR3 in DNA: TGCAGTGCTCCCACTACTAGCGGGGTGGCACCCACAGATACGCAGTATTTT.

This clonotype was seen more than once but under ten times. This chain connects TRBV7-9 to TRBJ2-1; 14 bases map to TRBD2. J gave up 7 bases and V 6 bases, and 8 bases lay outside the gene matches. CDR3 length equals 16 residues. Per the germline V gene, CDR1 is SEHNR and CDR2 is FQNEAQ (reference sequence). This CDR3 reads CASREGTSGSGNEQFF. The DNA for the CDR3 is TGTGCCAGCAGGGAGGGGACTAGCGGGAGTGGGAATGAGCAGTTCTTC.

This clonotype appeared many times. The CDR3 nucleotides are TGTGCCAGCAGTACCGGACAGGGGGCATGGGGCTACACCTTC. Protein: CASSTGQGAWGYTF. The chain carries TRBV12-3 or TRBV12-4 and TRBJ1-2; TRBD1 aligns across 11 bases. CDR3 length: 14 residues. V lost 5 bases and J lost 8; bases outside the gene matches: 7.

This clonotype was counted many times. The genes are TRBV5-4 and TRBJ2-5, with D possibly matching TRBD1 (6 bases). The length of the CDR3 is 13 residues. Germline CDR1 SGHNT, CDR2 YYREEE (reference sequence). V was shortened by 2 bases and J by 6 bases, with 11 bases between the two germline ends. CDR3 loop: CASSLGRGQTQYF. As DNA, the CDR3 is TGTGCCAGCAGCTTAGGCAGGGGTCAGACCCAGTACTTC.

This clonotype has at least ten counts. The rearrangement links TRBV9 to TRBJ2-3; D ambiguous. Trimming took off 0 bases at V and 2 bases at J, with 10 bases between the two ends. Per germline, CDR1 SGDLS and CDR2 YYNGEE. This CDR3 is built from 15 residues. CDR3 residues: CASSVVGDHTDTQYF. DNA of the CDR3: TGTGCCAGCAGCGTAGTTGGGGATCACACAGATACGCAGTATTTT.

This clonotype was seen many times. DNA for the CDR3: TGCAGTGCTGGTTCTAGTTTCTTCCACGAGCAGTACTTC. Translation gives CSAGSSFFHEQYF. This chain connects TRBV20-1 to TRBJ2-7; D uncertain. In germline, CDR1 is DFQATT, CDR2 SNEGSKA (reference sequence). The CDR3 extends over 13 amino acids. Trimming shortened V by 5 bases and J by 5 bases, and 16 bases separated the two germline ends.

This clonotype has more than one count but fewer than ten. The CDR3 DNA reads as TGTGCCACCAGCAGGTCCGGACAGAACCATAATTCACCCCTCCACTTT. Its protein is CATSRSGQNHNSPLHF. The chain combines TRBV15 with TRBJ1-6; D possibly corresponds to TRBD1 (6 bases). V was cut by 3 bases and J by 5 bases, with 14 bases left in between. Per germline, CDR1 LNHNV and CDR2 YYDKDF (reference sequence). The CDR3 length is 16 residues.

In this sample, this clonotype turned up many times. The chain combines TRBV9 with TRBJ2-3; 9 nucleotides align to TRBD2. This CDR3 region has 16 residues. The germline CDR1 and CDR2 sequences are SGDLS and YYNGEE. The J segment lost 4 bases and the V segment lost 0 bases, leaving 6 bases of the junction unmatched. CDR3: CASSVAASGMPDTQYF. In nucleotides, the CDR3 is TGTGCCAGCAGCGTAGCGGCTAGCGGGATGCCAGATACGCAGTATTTT.

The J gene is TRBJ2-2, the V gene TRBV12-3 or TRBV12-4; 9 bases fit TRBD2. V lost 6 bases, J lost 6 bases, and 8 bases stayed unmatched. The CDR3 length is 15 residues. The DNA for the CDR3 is TGTGCCAGCAGCCCGGGACTAGCAGGGGCCGGGGAGCTGTTTTTT. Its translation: CASSPGLAGAGELFF.

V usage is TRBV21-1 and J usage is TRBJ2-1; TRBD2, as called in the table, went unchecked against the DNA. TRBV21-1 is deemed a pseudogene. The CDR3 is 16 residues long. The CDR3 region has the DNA TGTGCCAGCAGCAGGCGCGGGATGGGCCCATACAATGAGCAGTTCTTC. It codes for CASSRRGMGPYNEQFF.

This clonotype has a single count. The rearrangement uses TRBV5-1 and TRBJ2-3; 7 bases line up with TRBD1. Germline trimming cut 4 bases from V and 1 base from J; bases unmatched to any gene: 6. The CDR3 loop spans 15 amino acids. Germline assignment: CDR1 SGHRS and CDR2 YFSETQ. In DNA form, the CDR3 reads TGCGCCAGCAGCCCGGACAGGCAAGGCACAGATACGCAGTATTTT. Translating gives CASSPDRQGTDTQYF.

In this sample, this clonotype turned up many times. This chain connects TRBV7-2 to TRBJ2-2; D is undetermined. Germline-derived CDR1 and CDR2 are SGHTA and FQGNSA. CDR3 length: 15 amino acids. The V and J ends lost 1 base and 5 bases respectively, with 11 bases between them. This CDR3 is CASSLVFGRTGELFF. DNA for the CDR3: TGTGCCAGCAGCTTAGTGTTTGGACGAACCGGGGAGCTGTTTTTT. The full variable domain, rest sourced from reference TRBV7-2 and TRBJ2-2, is GAGVSQSPSNKVTEKGKDVELRCDPISGHTALYWYRQSLGQGLEFLIYFQGNSAPDKSGLPSDRFSAERTGGSVSTLTIQRTQQEDSAVYLCASSLVFGRTGELFFGEGSRLTVL.

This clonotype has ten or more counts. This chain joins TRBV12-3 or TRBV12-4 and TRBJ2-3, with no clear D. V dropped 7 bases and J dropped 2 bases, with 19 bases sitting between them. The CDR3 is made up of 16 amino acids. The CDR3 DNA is TGTGCCAGCACTCAAGGAGCGCTGCAACCCACAGATACGCAGTATTTT. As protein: CASTQGALQPTDTQYF.

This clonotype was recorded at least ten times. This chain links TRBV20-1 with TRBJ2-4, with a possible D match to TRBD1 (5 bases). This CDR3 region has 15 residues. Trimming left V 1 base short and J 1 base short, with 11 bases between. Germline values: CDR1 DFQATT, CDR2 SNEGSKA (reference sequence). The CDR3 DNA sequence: TGCAGTGCTAGAGTTGGGCCAGGGGCCAAAAACATTCAGTACTTC. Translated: CSARVGPGAKNIQYF.

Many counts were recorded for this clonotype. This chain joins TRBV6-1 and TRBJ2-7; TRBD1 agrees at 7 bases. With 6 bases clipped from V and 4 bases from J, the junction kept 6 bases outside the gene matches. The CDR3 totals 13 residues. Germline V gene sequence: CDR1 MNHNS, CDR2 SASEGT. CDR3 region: CASRHRGSYEQYF. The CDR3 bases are TGTGCCAGCAGGCACAGGGGAAGTTACGAGCAGTACTTC.

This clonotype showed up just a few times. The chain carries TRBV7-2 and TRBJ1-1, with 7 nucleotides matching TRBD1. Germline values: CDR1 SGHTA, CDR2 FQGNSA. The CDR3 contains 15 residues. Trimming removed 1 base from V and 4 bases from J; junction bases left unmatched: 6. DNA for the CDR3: TGTGCCAGCAGCTTAGGGGGAGGGGGCGGCACTGAAGCTTTCTTT. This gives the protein CASSLGGGGGTEAFF.

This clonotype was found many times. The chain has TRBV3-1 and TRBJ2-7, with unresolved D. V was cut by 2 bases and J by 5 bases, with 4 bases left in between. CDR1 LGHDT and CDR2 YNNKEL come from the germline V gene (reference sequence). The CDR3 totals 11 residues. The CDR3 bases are TGTGCCAGCAGCCAATGGAACGAGCAGTACTTC. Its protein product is CASSQWNEQYF.